This T cell receptor (beta chain) stems from a study of blood T cell repertoires in COVID-19. CDR1 and CDR2 from the germline V gene are SGHTA and FQGNSA. V lost 4 bases to trimming and J lost 4 bases; unmatched junction nucleotides: 7. CDR3 length equals 15 residues. The protocol was immunoSEQ multiplex PCR, while the TCRdb copy is restricted to in-frame clones and leaves out a portion. The table records 150,000 to 170,000 clones, around four fifths of them present only once. Sample: PBMCs or T cells enriched from blood (not recorded which). The receptor was isolated from a man aged 50 or older who had recovered from COVID-19. V usage is TRBV7-2 and J usage is TRBJ2-5; 9 bases fit TRBD1. As DNA, the CDR3 is TGTGCCAGCAGCTCTTGGACAGGGGCGGGAGAGACCCAGTACTTC. Translated, it gives CASSSWTGAGETQYF.